A single T cell receptor beta chain is shown here with its context. Its antigen is as yet unknown. Using immunoSEQ multiplex PCR, the repertoire was profiled, and TCRdb retains in-frame clones only, with some absent. This table has tens of thousands of clones, roughly 85% appearing once. The V gene lost 6 bases and the J gene lost 1 base, with 12 bases spanning the gap. Looked up from germline, CDR1 is LNHDA and CDR2 is SQIVND (reference sequence). This CDR3 has 14 residues. These data come from a study of T cell responses to AZD1222 COVID-19 vaccine. Study-wide results and caveats: Baseline antibody screening turned up just six seropositive AZD1222 recipients. Repertoire samples came only from after the peak T cell response.

The chain couples TRBV19 to TRBJ2-5; D possibly matches TRBD1 or TRBD2 (5 bases each). The receptor was derived from an adult who received the AZD1222 COVID-19 vaccine. Sequencing used peripheral blood, obtained 28 days after the second AZD1222 dose. Here the CDR3 DNA reads TGTGCCAGTAGCTCAGCAGGGACCCAAGAGACCCAGTACTTC. Residues: CASSSAGTQETQYF.